Following are 21 T cell receptor beta chains from one sample sequenced in a study of blood T cell repertoires in COVID-19. Data came from immunoSEQ multiplex PCR; TCRdb stores just in-frame clones and leaves some out. The sample holds nearly 90,000 clones, about nine tenths seen once. The sequenced sample was peripheral blood. The receptors shown here come from a man aged 18 to 30 with COVID-19, enrolled during active disease.

The chain links TRBV6-2 or TRBV6-3 to TRBJ1-1; the match to TRBD1 covers 7 bases. Unmatched junction bases numbered 11, after V lost 0 bases and J lost 1 base. CDR1 MNHEY and CDR2 SVGEGT come from the germline V gene. This CDR3 region has 18 residues. CDR3: CASSYSSQGVASNTEAFF. CDR3 DNA sequence: TGTGCCAGCAGTTACTCTTCTCAGGGGGTCGCGTCGAACACTGAAGCTTTCTTT.

The J gene is TRBJ2-1, the V gene TRBV7-3; a possible D gene is TRBD1 (7 bases). V was trimmed by 5 bases and J by 2 bases, leaving 10 bases between them. The CDR3 has 14 amino acids. Looked up from germline, CDR1 is SGHTA and CDR2 is FQGTGA. The CDR3 protein is CASSAGTAYNEQFF. In nucleotides, the CDR3 is TGTGCCAGCAGCGCGGGGACAGCCTACAATGAGCAGTTCTTC.

The rearrangement links TRBV7-6 to TRBJ1-2; a possible D gene is TRBD1 (6 bases). The CDR3 is 12 residues long. V lost 8 bases, J lost 2 bases, and 9 bases lay in between. In germline, CDR1 is SGHVS, CDR2 FNYEAQ. The CDR3, as DNA: TGTGCCAGCTCGGACAGAAACTATGGCTACACCTTC. It encodes CASSDRNYGYTF.

This chain joins TRBV27 and TRBJ2-7, with 7 bases identical to TRBD2. The CDR3 has 15 residues. V shed 3 bases, J shed 2 bases, and the junction held 7 bases outside the gene matches. Germline CDR1 is MNHEY and CDR2 is SMNVEV (reference sequence). This CDR3 is CASSFSLAVPYEQYF. The CDR3 DNA is TGTGCCAGCAGTTTCAGTCTAGCGGTTCCCTACGAGCAGTACTTC.

The V call is TRBV5-4, the J call TRBJ2-1; 9 bases agree with TRBD2. Germline V gene sequence: CDR1 SGHNT, CDR2 YYREEE (reference sequence). The CDR3 has 16 amino acids. After removal of 3 bases from V and 15 bases from J, the junction contained 19 bases not matched to a gene. CDR3 in amino acids: CASSSRGFGSGRGGFF. CDR3 coding DNA: TGTGCCAGCAGCTCCCGGGGTTTTGGTAGCGGGAGAGGAGGGTTCTTC.

V and J are TRBV7-9 and TRBJ1-3, with 8 bases aligning to TRBD1. Germline V gene data show CDR1 as SEHNR and CDR2 as FQNEAQ (reference sequence). Unmatched junction bases numbered 9, after V lost 5 bases and J lost 0 bases. The CDR3 runs to 17 residues. Here the CDR3 reads CASSRLDRAYSGNTIYF. DNA of the CDR3: TGTGCCAGCAGCCGCTTGGACAGGGCCTACTCTGGAAACACCATATATTTT.

The genes are TRBV6-2 or TRBV6-3 and TRBJ2-4; D unresolved. This CDR3 has 14 residues. Trimming stripped 4 bases from V and 0 bases from J, with 7 bases between. Per the germline V gene, CDR1 is MNHEY and CDR2 is SVGEGT. CDR3 in DNA: TGTGCCAGCAGTTCCGAGGCAGCCAAAAACATTCAGTACTTC. Encoded protein: CASSSEAAKNIQYF.

This clone was found once. The rearrangement joins TRBV19 to TRBJ2-1; D is perhaps TRBD1 (7 bases). Trimming took 9 bases from V and 7 from J, leaving 28 bases between them. There are 17 residues in the CDR3. Germline lookup yields CDR1 LNHDA and CDR2 SQIVND (reference sequence). In DNA form, the CDR3 reads TGTGCCAGCACCCATGGGGGCGGAGGGGGCCGGCGAAATGAGCAGTTCTTC. This codes for CASTHGGGGGRRNEQFF. Looking up the rest from reference TRBV19 and TRBJ2-1 gives the full variable domain: DGGITQSPKYLFRKEGQNVTLSCEQNLNHDAMYWYRQDPGQGLRLIYYSQIVNDFQKGDIAEGYSVSREKKESFPLTVTSAQKNPTAFYLCASTHGGGGGRRNEQFFGPGTRLTVL.

The rearrangement uses TRBV13 and TRBJ1-2; 10 bases match TRBD1. Trimming at V came to 5 bases and at J to 4 bases, leaving 7 bases not matched to a gene. Germline values: CDR1 PRHDT, CDR2 FYEKMQ (reference sequence). The CDR3 runs 15 residues. The CDR3 is CASSEGTGEAYGYTF. CDR3 bases: TGTGCCAGCAGCGAGGGGACAGGGGAAGCCTATGGCTACACCTTC.

The chain uses TRBV5-4 and TRBJ2-7; possibly TRBD2 for D (6 bases). V was trimmed by 4 bases and J by 7 bases, leaving 18 bases between them. CDR1 and CDR2 from the germline V gene are SGHNT and YYREEE (reference sequence). The CDR3 sequence is 14 residues long. CDR3 residues: CASSTGGPLREQYF. The CDR3 DNA is TGTGCCAGCAGCACCGGAGGGCCTCTTCGGGAGCAGTACTTC.

The chain recombines TRBV28 with TRBJ1-4; D uncertain. The V end lost 8 bases, the J end lost 4 bases, and 8 bases lay between the germline ends. The CDR3 has 12 residues. From germline, CDR1 is MDHEN and CDR2 SYDVKM. The CDR3 is CASVAGNEKLFF. The CDR3 DNA reads as TGTGCCAGCGTTGCGGGTAATGAAAAACTGTTTTTT.

The chain links TRBV11-2 to TRBJ2-1; tentative D call: TRBD2 (5 bases). Germline V gene sequence: CDR1 SGHAT, CDR2 FQNNGV. Trimming removed 7 bases from V and 0 bases from J, with 22 bases in between. This CDR3 spans 18 amino acids. CDR3 in amino acids: CASTEISLGGSSYNEQFF. The CDR3 coding sequence is TGTGCCAGCACCGAAATTAGTCTCGGAGGAAGCTCCTACAATGAGCAGTTCTTC.

The rearrangement uses TRBV11-2 and TRBJ1-1; the D gene is possibly TRBD1 (5 bases). The V end lost 0 bases, the J end lost 2 bases, and 13 bases lay between the germline ends. This CDR3 contains 16 residues. The germline gives CDR1 SGHAT, CDR2 FQNNGV. CDR3 nucleotide sequence: TGTGCCAGCAGCTTAGATCCAGGGATAAAAAACACTGAAGCTTTCTTT. Translated, it gives CASSLDPGIKNTEAFF. The whole variable domain, remainder taken from reference TRBV11-2 and TRBJ1-1, is EAGVAQSPRYKIIEKRQSVAFWCNPISGHATLYWYQQILGQGPKLLIQFQNNGVVDDSQLPKDRFSAERLKGVDSTLKIQPAKLEDSAVYLCASSLDPGIKNTEAFFGQGTRLTVV.

The J gene is TRBJ1-3, the V gene TRBV7-6; 10 bases are shared with TRBD1. Germline V gene lookup returns CDR1 SGHVS and CDR2 FNYEAQ. The V and J ends lost 2 bases and 4 bases, in that order; junction bases with no gene match: 5. The CDR3 sequence is 16 residues long. In DNA form, the CDR3 reads TGTGCCAGCAGCTTAAAGGGACAGGGGTTCGGAAACACCATATATTTT. Translated, it gives CASSLKGQGFGNTIYF. Filled out from reference TRBV7-6 and TRBJ1-3, the complete variable domain reads GAGVSQSPRYKVTKRGQDVALRCDPISGHVSLYWYRQALGQGPEFLTYFNYEAQQDKSGLPNDRFSAERPEGSISTLTIQRTEQRDSAMYRCASSLKGQGFGNTIYFGEGSWLTVV.

The rearrangement links TRBV5-4 to TRBJ2-7; TRBD2 might be the D (6 bases). The CDR3 is 12 amino acids. V dropped 3 bases and J dropped 4 bases, with 8 bases sitting between them. The germline V gene has CDR1 SGHNT and CDR2 YYREEE (reference sequence). CDR3 coding DNA: TGTGCCAGCAGCTCCGGGGGTTACGAGCAGTACTTC. Translated: CASSSGGYEQYF.

The rearrangement joins TRBV18 to TRBJ2-7; 7 nucleotides align to TRBD1. The CDR3 is made up of 13 amino acids. CDR1 and CDR2 from the germline V gene are KGHSH and LQKENI. The ends lost 2 bases at V and 6 bases at J; junction bases unmatched: 4. CDR3 DNA: TGTGCCAGCTCACCAGACAGGGTAGGCGAGCAGTACTTC. This encodes CASSPDRVGEQYF.

The CDR3 spells CASSLLRDNAGTQYF. CDR3 nucleotide sequence: TGCGCCAGCAGCTTATTGCGGGATAATGCAGGTACGCAGTATTTT. The V call is TRBV5-1, the J call TRBJ2-3, with D possibly matching TRBD2 (6 bases). CDR1 is SGHRS, CDR2 YFSETQ, per germline. CDR3 length: 15 residues. Trimming took 2 bases from V and 8 from J, leaving 18 bases between them.

This clone was seen only once. The chain carries TRBV4-3 and TRBJ2-3; D perhaps matches TRBD2 (6 bases). CDR1 and CDR2 (germline): LGHNA, YSLEER. The CDR3 totals 13 residues. Between the trimmed V and J ends, which lost 3 bases and 4 bases, there was a span of 8 bases. CDR3 DNA sequence: TGCGCCAGCAGCCACGGAGGGCCAGATACGCAGTATTTT. Residues: CASSHGGPDTQYF.

CDR3 sequence: CASKRGLGPLDTQYF. The CDR3 DNA reads TGCGCCAGCAAAAGGGGGCTCGGACCACTCGATACGCAGTATTTT. The chain links TRBV5-1 to TRBJ2-3; 7 bases map to TRBD1. The V gene's germline CDR1 is SGHRS and CDR2 YFSETQ. The V and J ends lost 6 bases and 6 bases, in that order; junction bases with no gene match: 13. The length of the CDR3 is 15 residues. Looking up the rest from reference TRBV5-1 and TRBJ2-3 gives the full variable domain: KAGVTQTPRYLIKTRGQQVTLSCSPISGHRSVSWYQQTPGQGLQFLFEYFSETQRNKGNFPGRFSGRQFSNSRSEMNVSTLELGDSALYLCASKRGLGPLDTQYFGPGTRLTVL.

V and J are TRBV6-2 or TRBV6-3 and TRBJ2-4; D possibly corresponds to TRBD2 (6 bases). Trimming stripped 2 bases from V and 4 bases from J, with 9 bases between. The CDR3 consists of 14 residues. Germline V CDR1 and CDR2: MNHEY, SVGEGT. CDR3 nucleotides: TGTGCCAGCAGTTACACCAGCGGGAAAAACATTCAGTACTTC. This translates into CASSYTSGKNIQYF.

In this sample, this clone turned up once. The rearrangement uses TRBV28 and TRBJ2-1, with 8 bases matching TRBD2. The germline V gene encodes CDR1 MDHEN and CDR2 SYDVKM. The CDR3 loop spans 14 amino acids. V was clipped by 3 bases and J by 9 bases; unmatched bases: 7. CDR3 amino acids: CASSFAGGNTEQFF. The DNA of the CDR3 is TGTGCCAGCAGTTTTGCGGGAGGCAACACTGAGCAGTTCTTC.